This T cell receptor beta chain was profiled in a study of T-cell reconstitution after alpha-beta-depleted transplantation in children. Germline-derived CDR1 and CDR2 are SGHRS and YFSETQ. V was pared by 0 bases and J by 5 bases, with 11 bases between. This CDR3 is 14 amino acids long. During its preparation, the TCRbeta library received unique molecular identifiers. TCRdb called the PCR reads again in MiXCR, with one record for every CDR3 protein. The sample holds a few hundred thousand distinct CDR3 sequences; 10% to 15% are singletons and the top ten take 2.2%. The genes are TRBV5-1 and TRBJ2-5, with a possible D match to TRBD1 (6 bases). The starting material was PBMCs, mostly from graft donor cells, obtained 360 days after TCRalphabeta/CD19-depleted stem cell transplant. This sequence originates from a male patient aged 5 to 17 who had a stem cell transplant for acute myeloid leukemia, so the T cells may come from the graft donor. In DNA, the CDR3 is TGCGCCAGCAGCTTGGATGGGGGCTCGGAGACCCAGTACTTC. It specifies CASSLDGGSETQYF.